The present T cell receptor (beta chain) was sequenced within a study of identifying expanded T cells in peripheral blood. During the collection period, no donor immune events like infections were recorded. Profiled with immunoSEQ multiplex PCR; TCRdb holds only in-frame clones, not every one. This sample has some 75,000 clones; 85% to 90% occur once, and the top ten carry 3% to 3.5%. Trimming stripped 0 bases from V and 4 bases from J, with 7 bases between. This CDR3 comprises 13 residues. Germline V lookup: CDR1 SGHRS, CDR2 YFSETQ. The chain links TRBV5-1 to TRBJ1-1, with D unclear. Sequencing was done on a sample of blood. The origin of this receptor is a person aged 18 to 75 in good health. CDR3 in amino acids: CASSLDGSTEAFF. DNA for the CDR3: TGCGCCAGCAGCTTGGACGGCTCCACTGAAGCTTTCTTT. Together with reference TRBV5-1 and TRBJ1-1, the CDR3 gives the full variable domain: KAGVTQTPRYLIKTRGQQVTLSCSPISGHRSVSWYQQTPGQGLQFLFEYFSETQRNKGNFPGRFSGRQFSNSRSEMNVSTLELGDSALYLCASSLDGSTEAFFGQGTRLTVV.